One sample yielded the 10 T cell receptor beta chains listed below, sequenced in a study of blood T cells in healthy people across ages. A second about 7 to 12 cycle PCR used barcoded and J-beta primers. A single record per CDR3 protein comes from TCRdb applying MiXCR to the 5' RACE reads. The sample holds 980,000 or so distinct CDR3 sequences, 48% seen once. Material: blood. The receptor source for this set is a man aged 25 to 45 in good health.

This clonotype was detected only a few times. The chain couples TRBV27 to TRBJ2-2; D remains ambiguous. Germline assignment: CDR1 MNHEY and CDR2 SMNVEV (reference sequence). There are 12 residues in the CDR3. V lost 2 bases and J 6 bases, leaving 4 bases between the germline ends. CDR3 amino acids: CASSLLPGELFF. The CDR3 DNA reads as TGTGCCAGCAGTTTACTACCCGGGGAGCTGTTTTTT.

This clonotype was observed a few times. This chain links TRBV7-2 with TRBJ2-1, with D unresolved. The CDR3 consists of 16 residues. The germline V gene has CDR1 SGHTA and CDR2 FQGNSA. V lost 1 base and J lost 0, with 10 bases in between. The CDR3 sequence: CASSLVGLSSYNEQFF. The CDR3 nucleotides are TGTGCCAGCAGCTTAGTGGGCCTTAGCTCCTACAATGAGCAGTTCTTC.

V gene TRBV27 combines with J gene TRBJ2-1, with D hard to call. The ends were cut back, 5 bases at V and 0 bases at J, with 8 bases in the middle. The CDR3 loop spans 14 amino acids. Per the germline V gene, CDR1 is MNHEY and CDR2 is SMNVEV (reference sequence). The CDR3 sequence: CASSKMGSYNEQFF. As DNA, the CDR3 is TGTGCCAGCAGTAAAATGGGCTCCTACAATGAGCAGTTCTTC.

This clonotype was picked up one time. CDR3 amino acids: CASSKPGAISYNEQYF. Written as DNA, the CDR3 is TGTGCCAGCAGCAAACCAGGGGCAATCTCCTACAATGAGCAGTACTTC. This rearrangement joins TRBV21-1 to TRBJ2-7; the table gives TRBD1 as D, unverified against the DNA. TRBV21-1 is a recognized pseudogene. This CDR3 region has 16 residues.

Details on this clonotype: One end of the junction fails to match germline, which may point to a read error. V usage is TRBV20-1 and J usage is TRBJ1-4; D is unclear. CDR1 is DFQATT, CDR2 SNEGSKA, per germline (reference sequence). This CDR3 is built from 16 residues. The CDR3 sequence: CSARERAGKVNGKLFF. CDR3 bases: TGCAGTGCTAGAGAAAGGGCGGGGAAGGTGAATGGAAAACTGTTTTTT.

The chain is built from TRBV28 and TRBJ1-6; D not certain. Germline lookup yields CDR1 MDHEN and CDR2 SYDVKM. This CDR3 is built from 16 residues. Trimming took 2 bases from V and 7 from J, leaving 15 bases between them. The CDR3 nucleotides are TGTGCCAGCAGTTTAGCCCAACCCGCGGGAAATTCACCCCTCCACTTT. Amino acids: CASSLAQPAGNSPLHF.

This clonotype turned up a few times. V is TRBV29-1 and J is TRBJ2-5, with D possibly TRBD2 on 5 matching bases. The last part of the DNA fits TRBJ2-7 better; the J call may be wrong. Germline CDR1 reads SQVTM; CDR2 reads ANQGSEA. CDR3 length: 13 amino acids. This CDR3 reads CSVGGGKTYEQYF. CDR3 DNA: TGCAGCGTGGGTGGAGGCAAGACCTACGAGCAGTACTTC.

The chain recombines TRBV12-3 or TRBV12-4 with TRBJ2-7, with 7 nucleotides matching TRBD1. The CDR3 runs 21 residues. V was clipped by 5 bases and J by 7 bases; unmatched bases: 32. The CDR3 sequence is CASSTTGVFSPNVGGYNEQYF. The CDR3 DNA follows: TGTGCCAGCAGTACTACAGGGGTTTTTTCCCCGAACGTAGGTGGTTACAATGAGCAGTACTTC.

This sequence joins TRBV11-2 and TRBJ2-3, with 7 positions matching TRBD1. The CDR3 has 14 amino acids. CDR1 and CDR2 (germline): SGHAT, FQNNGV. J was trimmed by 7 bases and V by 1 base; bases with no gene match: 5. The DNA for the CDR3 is TGTGCCAGCAGCTTAGTTCCAGGGGGAAATACGCAGTATTTT. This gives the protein CASSLVPGGNTQYF.

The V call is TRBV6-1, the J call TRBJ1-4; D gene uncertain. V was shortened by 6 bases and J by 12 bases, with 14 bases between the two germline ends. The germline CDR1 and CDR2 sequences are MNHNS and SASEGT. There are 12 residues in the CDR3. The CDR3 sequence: CASRRPVEELFF. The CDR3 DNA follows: TGTGCCAGCAGGCGACCGGTTGAGGAACTGTTTTTT.